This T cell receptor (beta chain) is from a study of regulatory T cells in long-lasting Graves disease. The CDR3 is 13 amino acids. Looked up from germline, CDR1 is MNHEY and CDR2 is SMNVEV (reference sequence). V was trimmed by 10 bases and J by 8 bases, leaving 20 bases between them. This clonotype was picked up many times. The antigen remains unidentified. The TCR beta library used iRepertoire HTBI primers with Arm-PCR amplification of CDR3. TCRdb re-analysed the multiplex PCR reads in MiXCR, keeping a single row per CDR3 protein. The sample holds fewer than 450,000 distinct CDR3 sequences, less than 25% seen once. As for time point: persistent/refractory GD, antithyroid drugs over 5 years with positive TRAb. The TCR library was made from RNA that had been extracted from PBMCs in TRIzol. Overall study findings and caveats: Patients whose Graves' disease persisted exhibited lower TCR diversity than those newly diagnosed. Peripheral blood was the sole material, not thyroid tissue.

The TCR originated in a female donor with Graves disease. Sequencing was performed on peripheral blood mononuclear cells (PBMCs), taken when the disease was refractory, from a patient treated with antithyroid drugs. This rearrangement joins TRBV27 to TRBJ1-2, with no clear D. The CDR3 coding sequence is TGTGCCACCTACTCTTTCGGGGTAGTAGGCTACACCTTC. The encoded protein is CATYSFGVVGYTF.